This TCR beta chain is drawn from a study of blood T cell repertoires in COVID-19. Unmatched junction bases numbered 11, after V lost 2 bases and J lost 5 bases. CDR1 is SGHTA, CDR2 FQGTGA, per germline. This CDR3 region has 16 residues. Only in-frame clones appear in the TCRdb table, and some are missing; sequencing was by immunoSEQ multiplex PCR. The data contain over 120,000 clones, about 87% of them singletons. The TCR originated in a woman between 50 and 59 years old with acute or convalescent COVID-19. Sequencing was carried out using peripheral blood. The V gene is TRBV7-3, the J gene TRBJ2-7, with 8 bases aligning to TRBD1. The CDR3 spells CASSLRNRDRGNEQYF. The CDR3 DNA reads as TGTGCCAGCAGCTTACGGAACCGAGACAGGGGCAACGAGCAGTACTTC.